The 25 T cell receptor beta chains given below trace back to one sample, sequenced in a study of blood T cell repertoires in COVID-19. Sequencing used immunoSEQ multiplex PCR; TCRdb keeps in-frame clones, though not all of them. The table has 100,000 or so clones, 80% to 90% seen once. The sequenced sample was peripheral blood. The receptors shown here come from a woman of 80 years or more with acute or convalescent COVID-19.

The chain has TRBV2 and TRBJ2-1; TRBD1 matches 8 bases. CDR1 and CDR2 (germline): SNHLY, FYNNEI. This CDR3 has 18 amino acids. V trimming: 2 bases; J trimming: 0 bases; junction bases outside the gene matches: 9. Here the CDR3 DNA reads TGTGCCAGCAGTGAATGGGGGCCCGGGACAGGCTCCTACAATGAGCAGTTCTTC. The encoded protein is CASSEWGPGTGSYNEQFF.

This chain uses TRBV5-1 with TRBJ2-5, with TRBD1 matching 9 bases. CDR1 is SGHRS, CDR2 YFSETQ, per germline. This CDR3 comprises 18 residues. The V and J ends lost 4 bases and 2 bases, in that order; junction bases with no gene match: 15. The CDR3 sequence: CASSPRPPGQGWQETQYF. The CDR3 region has the DNA TGCGCCAGCAGCCCGCGCCCGCCGGGACAGGGTTGGCAAGAGACCCAGTACTTC.

This clone has a single count. CDR3: CASSLDRGLYSPLHF. Here the CDR3 DNA reads TGTGCCAGCAGCTTGGACAGGGGGCTGTATTCACCCCTCCACTTT. V is TRBV7-2 and J is TRBJ1-6, with TRBD1 identical over 11 bases. CDR3 length: 15 residues. With V trimmed by 3 bases and J by 8 bases, 3 bases remained unmatched. Germline loops: CDR1 SGHTA, CDR2 FQGNSA. The full variable domain, in which reference TRBV7-2 and TRBJ1-6 provide the parts outside the CDR3, is GAGVSQSPSNKVTEKGKDVELRCDPISGHTALYWYRQSLGQGLEFLIYFQGNSAPDKSGLPSDRFSAERTGGSVSTLTIQRTQQEDSAVYLCASSLDRGLYSPLHFGNGTRLTVT.

The chain is built from TRBV28 and TRBJ2-1; the match to TRBD2 covers 8 bases. The ends lost 7 bases at V and 4 bases at J; junction bases unmatched: 9. CDR3 length: 15 amino acids. CDR1 is MDHEN and CDR2 is SYDVKM in the germline V gene. CDR3 nucleotide sequence: TGTGCCAGCATCCCGGGAGGGGAACCTTACAATGAGCAGTTCTTC. It encodes CASIPGGEPYNEQFF. Full variable domain (missing parts from reference TRBV28 and TRBJ2-1): DVKVTQSSRYLVKRTGEKVFLECVQDMDHENMFWYRQDPGLGLRLIYFSYDVKMKEKGDIPEGYSVSREKKERFSLILESASTNQTSMYLCASIPGGEPYNEQFFGPGTRLTVL.

The gene calls are TRBV3-1 (or the pseudogene TRBV3-2) and TRBJ2-3; possible D gene TRBD2, 5 bases. Trimming cost V 5 bases and J 3 bases, with 15 bases left between them. Per the germline V gene, CDR1 is LGHDT and CDR2 is YNNKEL (reference sequence). CDR3 size: 15 residues. The CDR3 region has the DNA TGTGCCAGCAGCTCAATGTTTCTAGCAACAGATACGCAGTATTTT. Translating it yields CASSSMFLATDTQYF.

The V and J genes are TRBV11-2 and TRBJ2-7; TRBD1 aligns across 7 bases. The CDR3 is 15 residues long. V lost 6 bases to trimming and J lost 5 bases; unmatched junction nucleotides: 13. CDR1 and CDR2 from the germline V gene are SGHAT and FQNNGV. The DNA of the CDR3 is TGTGCCAGCAGTCCTATTACAGGGGCCAGACACGAGCAGTACTTC. Its translation: CASSPITGARHEQYF.

V gene TRBV19 combines with J gene TRBJ1-2; D is undetermined. The V gene's germline CDR1 is LNHDA and CDR2 SQIVND (reference sequence). CDR3 size: 13 residues. Trimming removed 4 bases at V and 2 bases at J, with 8 bases between. CDR3: CASSTTWNYGYTF. CDR3 nucleotides: TGTGCCAGTAGTACCACATGGAACTATGGCTACACCTTC. Together with reference TRBV19 and TRBJ1-2, the CDR3 gives the full variable domain: DGGITQSPKYLFRKEGQNVTLSCEQNLNHDAMYWYRQDPGQGLRLIYYSQIVNDFQKGDIAEGYSVSREKKESFPLTVTSAQKNPTAFYLCASSTTWNYGYTFGSGTRLTVV.

This clone was picked up one time. The rearrangement uses TRBV19 and TRBJ2-6; TRBD2 agrees at 7 bases. V lost 6 bases and J lost 0; bases outside the gene matches: 5. There are 16 residues in the CDR3. Germline CDR1 and CDR2: LNHDA and SQIVND (reference sequence). The CDR3 coding sequence is TGTGCCAGTAGCCCGGGCGGGAGCTCTGGGGCCAACGTCCTGACTTTC. This sequence encodes CASSPGGSSGANVLTF.

The chain recombines TRBV3-1 (or the pseudogene TRBV3-2) with TRBJ2-3; 13 bases are a match to TRBD2. Germline CDR1 is LGHDT and CDR2 is YNNKEL (reference sequence). The J segment lost 3 bases and the V segment lost 4 bases, leaving 4 bases of the junction unmatched. The CDR3 totals 16 residues. DNA of the CDR3: TGTGCCAGCAGCCGTGGACTAGCGGGGGTAACAGATACGCAGTATTTT. It codes for CASSRGLAGVTDTQYF.

The chain couples TRBV27 to TRBJ1-5; TRBD1 agrees at 7 bases. This CDR3 spans 13 amino acids. Trimming at V came to 6 bases and at J to 5 bases, leaving 4 bases not matched to a gene. Per germline, CDR1 MNHEY and CDR2 SMNVEV (reference sequence). The CDR3 protein is CASRRGLHQPQHF. CDR3 sequence (DNA): TGTGCCAGCAGGAGGGGGCTACATCAGCCCCAGCATTTT.

The rearrangement joins TRBV6-6 to TRBJ2-1; TRBD1 matches 8 bases. The CDR3 runs to 15 residues. Germline V gives CDR1 MNHNY, CDR2 SVGAGI (reference sequence). Unmatched junction bases numbered 3, after V lost 1 base and J lost 4 bases. CDR3 sequence (DNA): TGTGCCAGCAGTTACTTGGGACAGGTATACAATGAGCAGTTCTTC. Translation gives CASSYLGQVYNEQFF.

This clone was counted once. The genes are TRBV19 and TRBJ1-5; D ambiguous. Germline V gene sequence: CDR1 LNHDA, CDR2 SQIVND (reference sequence). This CDR3 has 17 residues. Trimming removed 2 bases at V and 0 bases at J, with 14 bases between. The CDR3 protein is CASSIRTSGNSNQPQHF. CDR3 nucleotides: TGTGCCAGTAGTATAAGGACCTCGGGAAATAGCAATCAGCCCCAGCATTTT.

V and J are TRBV7-9 and TRBJ2-5; the D gene is possibly TRBD2 (6 bases). The V and J ends lost 3 bases and 5 bases respectively, with 22 bases between them. Germline values: CDR1 SEHNR, CDR2 FQNEAQ (reference sequence). The CDR3 is 17 amino acids. Here the CDR3 reads CASSFRSLGVGGETQYF. The CDR3 DNA sequence: TGTGCCAGCAGCTTCCGGTCGTTGGGGGTCGGAGGGGAGACCCAGTACTTC.

This chain joins TRBV3-1 (or the pseudogene TRBV3-2) and TRBJ1-2; 7 bases agree with TRBD1. Germline V gives CDR1 LGHDT, CDR2 YNNKEL (reference sequence). V gave up 4 bases and J gave up 5 bases; unmatched junction bases: 13. The CDR3 totals 16 residues. The CDR3, as DNA: TGTGCCAGCAGCCCTCGACAGGGTAGTTCCCTGTATGGCTACACCTTC. This sequence encodes CASSPRQGSSLYGYTF.

J is TRBJ1-5 and V is TRBV6-5; a weak D match, TRBD1 (6 bases). This CDR3 is built from 15 residues. V lost 5 bases and J lost 0, with 11 bases in between. Germline V gives CDR1 MNHEY, CDR2 SVGAGI. CDR3 nucleotide sequence: TGTGCCAGCAGTAACAGGGTGAATAGCAATCAGCCCCAGCATTTT. Encoded protein: CASSNRVNSNQPQHF.

J is TRBJ2-1 and V is TRBV5-1, with 8 bases matching TRBD1. The CDR3 contains 14 residues. The ends lost 0 bases at V and 8 bases at J; junction bases unmatched: 4. CDR1 and CDR2 (germline): SGHRS, YFSETQ. The CDR3 bases are TGCGCCAGCAGCTTGGCCTCAGGGGGCGATGAGCAGTTCTTC. Translating it yields CASSLASGGDEQFF.

V and J are TRBV2 and TRBJ2-3; 9 bases map to TRBD1. Germline CDR1 and CDR2: SNHLY and FYNNEI. Unmatched junction bases numbered 4, after V lost 9 bases and J lost 0 bases. This CDR3 has 14 amino acids. The CDR3 DNA sequence: TGTGCCAGACAGGGGGCATTTAGCACAGATACGCAGTATTTT. Translating it yields CARQGAFSTDTQYF.

V is TRBV5-1 and J is TRBJ1-4, with 9 bases matching TRBD1. Unmatched junction bases numbered 6, after V lost 4 bases and J lost 5 bases. Germline V gene sequence: CDR1 SGHRS, CDR2 YFSETQ. The CDR3 loop spans 15 amino acids. The CDR3: CASSKQGAMNEKLFF. As DNA, the CDR3 is TGCGCCAGCAGCAAACAGGGGGCAATGAATGAAAAACTGTTTTTT.

This chain joins TRBV7-9 and TRBJ2-7; 7 bases match TRBD2. The ends lost 1 base at V and 5 bases at J; junction bases unmatched: 8. Germline assignment: CDR1 SEHNR and CDR2 FQNEAQ (reference sequence). The CDR3 is 15 residues long. The chain's CDR3 is CASSLDRGRENEQYF. The CDR3 bases are TGTGCCAGCAGCTTAGATCGGGGGAGGGAAAACGAGCAGTACTTC.

This clone was counted a single time. J is TRBJ2-5 and V is TRBV7-2, with D possibly matching TRBD1 (6 bases). The CDR3 extends over 18 amino acids. Germline assignment: CDR1 SGHTA and CDR2 FQGNSA. Trimming took off 2 bases at V and 5 bases at J, with 24 bases between the two ends. CDR3 DNA sequence: TGTGCCAGCAGCTTAACCCGGGGCAGGGGTGAGGTTCGGGAGACCCAGTACTTC. Translating gives CASSLTRGRGEVRETQYF.

This clone was seen a single time. The J gene is TRBJ2-1, the V gene TRBV19; TRBD1 matches at 10 bases. V dropped 3 bases and J dropped 5; count of bases not matched to a gene: 13. This CDR3 contains 18 residues. CDR1 is LNHDA, CDR2 SQIVND, per germline (reference sequence). CDR3 DNA sequence: TGTGCCAGTAGTATCGGGTTTAGGGGGACAGGGGCCAACAATGAGCAGTTCTTC. This sequence encodes CASSIGFRGTGANNEQFF.

The V and J genes are TRBV19 and TRBJ2-5, with 16 bases matching TRBD2. V was clipped by 7 bases and J by 4 bases; unmatched bases: 9. This CDR3 contains 17 residues. Germline V gives CDR1 LNHDA, CDR2 SQIVND (reference sequence). CDR3 region: CASNTPGLAGGRETQYF. DNA for the CDR3: TGTGCCAGTAATACTCCGGGACTAGCGGGGGGGCGAGAGACCCAGTACTTC.

The CDR3 DNA reads as TGTGCCAGCAGCCCCACCGGGGGGTCGTCCTTCTACGAGCAGTACTTC. As protein: CASSPTGGSSFYEQYF. This rearrangement joins TRBV7-9 to TRBJ2-7; 7 bases fit TRBD2. CDR3 size: 16 residues. Per germline, CDR1 SEHNR and CDR2 FQNEAQ (reference sequence). The V and J ends lost 5 bases and 3 bases, in that order; junction bases with no gene match: 13.

About this clone: The identical CDR3 is also encoded by other nucleotide sequences in the sample. This chain connects TRBV5-1 to TRBJ1-1, with D uncertain. Trimming pared 0 bases from V and 0 bases from J, leaving 3 bases between. Germline CDR1 and CDR2: SGHRS and YFSETQ. The CDR3 contains 13 residues. The CDR3 bases are TGCGCCAGCAGCTTGGCGGTGAACACTGAAGCTTTCTTT. It encodes CASSLAVNTEAFF. Drawing the rest from reference TRBV5-1 and TRBJ1-1, the complete variable domain is KAGVTQTPRYLIKTRGQQVTLSCSPISGHRSVSWYQQTPGQGLQFLFEYFSETQRNKGNFPGRFSGRQFSNSRSEMNVSTLELGDSALYLCASSLAVNTEAFFGQGTRLTVV.

The chain joins TRBV19 to TRBJ1-2; possibly TRBD1 for D (6 bases). Germline CDR1 is LNHDA and CDR2 is SQIVND (reference sequence). This CDR3 region has 15 residues. Trimming took 2 bases from V and 4 from J, leaving 14 bases between them. CDR3 sequence (DNA): TGTGCCAGTAGTATAAATCAGGGGAGTAGCTATGGCTACACCTTC. The encoded protein is CASSINQGSSYGYTF.